This section outlines one TCR beta chain sequence together with its context. Assay: immunoSEQ multiplex PCR; the TCRdb copy retains only in-frame clones and omits some. The sample carries approximately 250,000 clones, around 88% recorded once. The data derive from a study of Ad26.COV2.S vaccination and SARS-CoV-2 variants. Treatment specified: roughly 18 received Ad26.COV2.S at low or high dose, single or two shots; five or six received placebo; per-sample allocation not given. Repertoires come from day 63 after the first vaccine or placebo injection. CDR3 length: 15 residues. Trimming pared 3 bases from V and 0 bases from J, leaving 9 bases between. CDR1 and CDR2 from the germline V gene are SGHTA and FQGTGA.

This receptor was obtained from a person aged 18-65 years who received the Ad26.COV2.S COVID-19 vaccine or a placebo. This chain joins TRBV7-3 and TRBJ2-1, with unresolved D. The starting material was peripheral blood, obtained in a trial of Ad26.COV2.S vaccine versus placebo. Written as DNA, the CDR3 is TGTGCCAGCAGCTTGACGGCTAGCTCCTACAATGAGCAGTTCTTC. Its translation: CASSLTASSYNEQFF.